Only a few counts were recorded for the clone carrying this TCR beta chain. The antigen is not known. This CDR3 region has 18 residues. The V end lost 4 bases, the J end lost 3 bases, and 25 bases lay between the germline ends. Germline-derived CDR1 and CDR2 are MGHRA and YSYEKL. This specimen belongs to a study of beta chain features in type 1 diabetes. Looking at the study overall: Patient and healthy donor groups were alike in age, gender and cell yields. Study findings and constraints: Type 1 diabetes patients showed a moderate but significant shortening of TCRB CDR3s in all four CD4+ subsets.

Expressed TCRB transcripts were sequenced, since all the RNA that had been isolated was reverse transcribed. Method: immunoSEQ multiplex PCR; TCRdb's copy keeps in-frame clones and lacks some. The sample consists of tens of thousands of clones, about 48% of them appearing once. The sample taken for sequencing was central memory CD4+ T cells from blood. The receptor comes from a man aged 25-45 years with type 1 diabetes. The chain has TRBV4-1 and TRBJ2-7; possible D gene TRBD1, 5 bases. The CDR3 bases are TGCGCCAGCAGCCCCAGACAGCAGGGTACGGCATCGGGCTACGAGCAGTACTTC. Amino acids: CASSPRQQGTASGYEQYF.